The clone carrying this T cell receptor (beta chain) has a handful of counts. Full-length variable regions came from constant-region reverse primers plus semi-nested Nested Universal Primer A PCR. TCRdb re-called the 5' RACE reads with MiXCR, one entry per CDR3 protein. The data contain about 57,000 distinct CDR3 sequences, about 28% of them seen just once; the ten biggest clones take up approximately 3%. Germline values: CDR1 SGHTA, CDR2 FQGNSA. This CDR3 has 15 residues. V was pared by 5 bases and J by 7 bases, with 20 bases between. Memory CD4+ T cells were sorted as CD4+CD45RO+CD25- cells. The origin of this receptor is a female donor with breast cancer. The sequenced material came from tumor-infiltrating memory CD4+ T cells sorted from the breast tumor. The subset: memory CD4+ T cells, CD4+CD45RO+CD25-. This chain links TRBV7-2 with TRBJ1-2; D gene uncertain. CDR3 DNA sequence: TGTGCCAGCAGCGTAAGGGCGGCGCTTACGGGTGGCTACACCTTC. Encoded protein: CASSVRAALTGGYTF. Full variable domain (outside the CDR3, taken from reference TRBV7-2 and TRBJ1-2): GAGVSQSPSNKVTEKGKDVELRCDPISGHTALYWYRQSLGQGLEFLIYFQGNSAPDKSGLPSDRFSAERTGGSVSTLTIQRTQQEDSAVYLCASSVRAALTGGYTFGSGTRLTVV.